What follows are 18 T cell receptor beta chains derived from one specimen sequenced in a study of molecular identifiers for immune sequencing clone quantification. TCRdb processed the PCR reads anew with MiXCR; each CDR3 protein has one entry. The sample yields approximately 680,000 distinct CDR3 sequences, roughly 27% seen once. What was sequenced was naive CD8+ T cells from blood, with Jurkat cell RNA spiked in. Described subset: FACS-sorted CD8+CD4-CCR7+CD45RA+ naive T cells. The receptor source for this set is a human donor in good health. Some libraries in this study had Jurkat cell RNA spiked in.

This clonotype was seen a handful of times. The rearrangement joins TRBV4-3 to TRBJ2-7; a possible D gene is TRBD2 (5 bases). CDR3 length: 14 residues. Between the trimmed V and J ends, which lost 0 bases and 6 bases, there was a span of 12 bases. CDR1 and CDR2 (germline): LGHNA, YSLEER. The CDR3 nucleotides read TGCGCCAGCAGCCAAGATCTTACGGGAATCGAGCAGTACTTC. Amino acid sequence: CASSQDLTGIEQYF.

This clonotype was observed a handful of times. V usage is TRBV5-6 and J usage is TRBJ2-5; D might be TRBD1 or TRBD2, each matching 9 bases. V was pared by 2 bases and J by 3 bases, with 20 bases between. CDR3 length: 17 amino acids. Germline CDR1 and CDR2: SGHDT and YYEEEE. As DNA, the CDR3 is TGTGCCAGCAGCTTTGACAGGGGGTCTAGCGGGGAAGAGACCCAGTACTTC. Translating gives CASSFDRGSSGEETQYF.

Comments on this clonotype: One end of the junction varies from germline; a read error may be responsible. The V gene is TRBV5-3, the J gene TRBJ1-1; 7 bases line up with TRBD1. TRBV5-3 is an open reading frame whose function is uncertain. This CDR3 has 15 residues. This CDR3 reads CASSLAPTGSTEAFF. The CDR3 coding sequence is TGTGCCAGCAGCTTGGCCCCGACAGGGAGCACTGAAGCTTTCTTT.

There are a few counts of this clonotype. The chain combines TRBV7-9 with TRBJ2-7; D is unclear. The CDR3 length is 15 residues. Germline-derived CDR1 and CDR2 are SEHNR and FQNEAQ (reference sequence). V was clipped by 0 bases and J by 5 bases, with 14 bases between them. CDR3 in amino acids: CASSLAIHNAHEQYF. The CDR3 coding sequence is TGTGCCAGCAGCTTAGCGATACACAATGCTCACGAGCAGTACTTC.

A few counts support this clonotype. The V gene is TRBV4-1, the J gene TRBJ2-1, with TRBD1 as a possible D gene (5 bases). CDR1 and CDR2 from the germline V gene are MGHRA and YSYEKL. V shed 0 bases and J shed 9 bases, with 15 bases lying between them. The CDR3 is 15 amino acids. CDR3 bases: TGCGCCAGCAGCCAAGATCAGGGCTTTTCCACTGAGCAGTTCTTC. Translation: CASSQDQGFSTEQFF.

The chain links TRBV12-3 or TRBV12-4 to TRBJ2-5; D not resolved. V was pared by 6 bases and J by 1 base, with 12 bases between. The CDR3 has 14 residues. Here the CDR3 reads CASSHYTSQETQYF. Here the CDR3 DNA reads TGTGCCAGCAGCCACTACACGAGCCAAGAGACCCAGTACTTC.

This clonotype was seen at least ten times. The chain employs TRBV30 and TRBJ2-3; 11 positions agree with TRBD2. Germline loops: CDR1 GTSNPN, CDR2 SVGIG (reference sequence). The CDR3 runs 14 residues. With V trimmed by 0 bases and J by 6 bases, 2 bases remained unmatched. CDR3 nucleotide sequence: TGTGCCTGGAGTGTGGGACTAGCGGTCGATACGCAGTATTTT. Translation: CAWSVGLAVDTQYF.

As concerns this clonotype: A much more abundant neighbour one base away suggests this may be a read error. The chain has TRBV4-3 and TRBJ2-7; no firm D call. Germline CDR1 LGHNA, CDR2 YSLEER. The CDR3 extends over 13 amino acids. CDR3 sequence reads: CASSPGFGYEQHF. CDR3 bases: TGCGCCAGCAGCCCCGGTTTTGGTTACGAGCAGCACTTC.

This clonotype was observed a single time. A read error may explain this, as a much larger clone is one base away. In DNA form, the CDR3 reads TGTGCCAGCAGCCACCGGATCTCCTACGAGCAGTACTTC. Translated, it gives CASSHRISYEQYF. The chain couples TRBV5-4 to TRBJ2-7; D is unresolved. V was trimmed by 4 bases and J by 0 bases, leaving 8 bases between them. This CDR3 has 13 amino acids. Per the germline V gene, CDR1 is SGHNT and CDR2 is YYREEE (reference sequence).

This clonotype occurred many times. V is TRBV30 and J is TRBJ2-7, with a weak D call TRBD2 (6 bases). Germline loops: CDR1 GTSNPN, CDR2 SVGIG (reference sequence). Trimming cost V 6 bases and J 3 bases, with 15 bases left between them. The length of the CDR3 is 13 residues. The CDR3, as DNA: TGTGCCTGTGAGACGGGGGTTAGCTACGAGCAGTACTTC. Translation: CACETGVSYEQYF.

The chain employs TRBV24-1 and TRBJ2-1, with a tentative D call TRBD2 (6 bases). V gave up 1 base and J gave up 0 bases, with 9 bases separating them. Germline V gives CDR1 KGHDR, CDR2 SFDVKD. This CDR3 comprises 16 residues. CDR3 sequence reads: CATSDLWTTSYNEQFF. Written as DNA, the CDR3 is TGTGCCACCAGTGATTTATGGACTACCTCCTACAATGAGCAGTTCTTC.

A note on this clonotype: Its ends do not fully match the called genes, so a read error is possible. This CDR3 is CASSLTPGTITGELCF. Written as DNA, the CDR3 is TGTGCCAGCAGCCTAACGCCCGGGACTATAACCGGGGAGCTGTGTTTT. The chain combines TRBV7-6 with TRBJ2-2; 7 positions match TRBD2. The CDR3 contains 16 residues. CDR1 is SGHVS, CDR2 FNYEAQ, per germline. The full variable domain, rest sourced from reference TRBV7-6 and TRBJ2-2, is GAGVSQSPRYKVTKRGQDVALRCDPISGHVSLYWYRQALGQGPEFLTYFNYEAQQDKSGLPNDRFSAERPEGSISTLTIQRTEQRDSAMYRCASSLTPGTITGELCFGEGSRLTVL.

This chain joins TRBV6-2 or TRBV6-3 and TRBJ2-7; possibly TRBD1 for D (6 bases). V shed 5 bases and J shed 3 bases, with 26 bases lying between them. This CDR3 contains 18 residues. The germline CDR1 and CDR2 sequences are MNHEY and SVGEGT. CDR3 in amino acids: CASSNPITGTWDVYEQYF. The CDR3 DNA reads TGTGCCAGCAGTAACCCCATAACCGGGACATGGGATGTCTACGAGCAGTACTTC.

This clonotype came up many times. The V and J genes are TRBV20-1 and TRBJ2-3, with a weak D call TRBD2 (6 bases). V lost 0 bases, J lost 7 bases, and 14 bases lay in between. Germline CDR1 and CDR2: DFQATT and SNEGSKA (reference sequence). The CDR3 is 14 residues long. The CDR3: CSARDGGSGNTQYF. CDR3 sequence (DNA): TGCAGTGCTAGAGATGGCGGTAGCGGAAATACGCAGTATTTT.

The chain employs TRBV7-9 and TRBJ2-5; the D is unclear. Trimming took 4 bases from V and 5 from J, leaving 14 bases between them. The germline CDR1 and CDR2 sequences are SEHNR and FQNEAQ (reference sequence). The CDR3 runs to 14 residues. CDR3 loop: CASSYLDAQETQYF. The CDR3 DNA sequence: TGTGCCAGCAGCTACCTGGACGCCCAGGAGACCCAGTACTTC.

This chain uses TRBV20-1 with TRBJ1-1; D is unresolved. CDR3 length: 14 amino acids. The germline V gene encodes CDR1 DFQATT and CDR2 SNEGSKA (reference sequence). Between the trimmed V and J ends, which lost 3 bases and 2 bases, there was a span of 13 bases. The CDR3 region has the DNA TGCAGTGCTAGGGAGGAACTAGCTAACACTGAAGCTTTCTTT. It translates to CSAREELANTEAFF.

J is TRBJ2-1 and V is TRBV10-1; 11 nucleotides agree with TRBD2. The CDR3 runs 14 residues. The V segment lost 3 bases and the J segment 7 bases; nucleotides outside the gene matches: 2. The V gene's germline CDR1 is WNHNN and CDR2 SYGVQD (reference sequence). The CDR3 sequence: CASSDSGGENEQFF. The CDR3 DNA follows: TGCGCCAGCAGTGATAGCGGGGGGGAAAATGAGCAGTTCTTC.

The V gene is TRBV11-2, the J gene TRBJ2-7, with D perhaps matching TRBD1 (6 bases). V was pared by 6 bases and J by 3 bases, with 15 bases between. The CDR3 contains 14 residues. Germline CDR1 is SGHAT and CDR2 is FQNNGV. The DNA of the CDR3 is TGTGCCAGCAGGCACCGGGACAAGATCTACGAGCAGTACTTC. It encodes CASRHRDKIYEQYF.